The 4 T cell receptor beta chains listed next were all sequenced from one sample in a study of long-term antiretroviral therapy in people with HIV. Runs used v3.0 of the immunoSEQ assay and were done at survey level. Assay: immunoSEQ multiplex PCR; the TCRdb copy retains only in-frame clones and omits some. The sample consists of 35,000 or so clones, around 94% of them appearing once. Material: unsorted PBMCs, obtained 4.1 years after starting antiretroviral therapy. The receptors here all came from a woman aged 50 to 60 with HIV.

V is TRBV10-3 and J is TRBJ2-3; TRBD2 matches at 13 bases. This CDR3 region has 14 residues. From germline, CDR1 is ENHRY and CDR2 SYGVKD. V shed 8 bases, J shed 1 base, and the junction held 0 bases outside the gene matches. The CDR3 loop is CAIGTSGGTDTQYF. CDR3 DNA: TGTGCCATCGGGACTAGCGGGGGCACAGATACGCAGTATTTT.

This chain uses TRBV5-8 with TRBJ2-5; D may be TRBD2 (5 bases). The V end was cut by 2 bases, the J end by 1 base, with 9 bases between. The CDR3 contains 14 residues. Germline CDR1 is SGHTS and CDR2 is YDEGEE. The CDR3 coding sequence is TGTGCCAGCAGCTTTGGGCGGGCCCAAGAGACCCAGTACTTC. Translation: CASSFGRAQETQYF.

The genes are TRBV29-1 and TRBJ1-2; 7 positions match TRBD1. V dropped 8 bases and J dropped 6; count of bases not matched to a gene: 9. Germline values: CDR1 SQVTM, CDR2 ANQGSEA. CDR3 length: 12 amino acids. As DNA, the CDR3 is TGCAGCTCGTTGACAGGGCAAGATGGCTACACCTTC. This codes for CSSLTGQDGYTF.

The chain combines TRBV29-1 with TRBJ2-3; D is uncertain. Trimming shortened V by 1 base and J by 0 bases, and 5 bases separated the two germline ends. The CDR3 has 13 amino acids. The V gene's germline CDR1 is SQVTM and CDR2 ANQGSEA. The CDR3 coding sequence is TGCAGCGTTGAAGCCGGGAGCACAGATACGCAGTATTTT. Translated: CSVEAGSTDTQYF.